What follows describes a single TCR beta chain. As yet, its antigen is unknown. Generated by immunoSEQ multiplex PCR, the TCRdb table keeps only in-frame clones and is missing some. The sample has 350,000 to 500,000 clones, 80% to 95% seen once. The data were taken from a study of Ad26.COV2.S vaccination and SARS-CoV-2 variants. As for treatment: approximately 18 received Ad26.COV2.S at low or high dose, single or two shots; about 5 received placebo; per-sample allocation not given. Sampling happened 63 days after the first vaccine or placebo injection. This vaccine is an Ad26 vector that expresses the Wuhan-strain SARS-CoV-2 spike. Germline CDR1 DFQATT, CDR2 SNEGSKA (reference sequence). The CDR3 extends over 11 amino acids. Trimming pared 0 bases from V and 5 bases from J, leaving 4 bases between. Study-level points and caveats: Overall T cell responses may have been underestimated by the analyses of TCR breadth and depth. With respect to non-spike TCR breadth, vaccine and placebo recipients were similar.

The gene calls are TRBV20-1 and TRBJ2-5; no definite D call. This TCR was recovered from a person between 18 and 65 years old who received the Ad26.COV2.S COVID-19 vaccine or a placebo. The sample consisted of peripheral blood, taken in a trial of Ad26.COV2.S vaccine versus placebo. The CDR3 nucleotides read TGCAGTGCTAGAGAGGGGGAGACCCAGTACTTC. Its protein is CSAREGETQYF.